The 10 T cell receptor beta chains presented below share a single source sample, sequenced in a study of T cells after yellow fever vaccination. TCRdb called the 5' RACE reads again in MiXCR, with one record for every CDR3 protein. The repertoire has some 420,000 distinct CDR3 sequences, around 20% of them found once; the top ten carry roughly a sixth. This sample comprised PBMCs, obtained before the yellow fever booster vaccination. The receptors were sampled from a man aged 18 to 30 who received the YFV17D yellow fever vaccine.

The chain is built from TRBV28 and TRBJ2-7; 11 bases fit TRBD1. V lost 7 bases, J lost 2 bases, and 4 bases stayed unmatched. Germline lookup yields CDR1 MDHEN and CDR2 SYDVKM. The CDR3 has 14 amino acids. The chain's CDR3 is CASTPGQGAYEQYV. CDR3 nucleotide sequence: TGTGCCAGCACCCCGGGACAGGGGGCCTACGAGCAGTACGTC.

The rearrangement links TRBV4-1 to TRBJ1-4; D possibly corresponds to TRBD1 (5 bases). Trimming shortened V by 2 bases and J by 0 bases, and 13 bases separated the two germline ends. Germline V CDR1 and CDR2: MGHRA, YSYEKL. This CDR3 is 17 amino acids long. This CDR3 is CASSQFRGVTTNEKLFF. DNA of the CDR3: TGCGCCAGCAGCCAATTTCGGGGGGTCACAACTAATGAAAAACTGTTTTTT.

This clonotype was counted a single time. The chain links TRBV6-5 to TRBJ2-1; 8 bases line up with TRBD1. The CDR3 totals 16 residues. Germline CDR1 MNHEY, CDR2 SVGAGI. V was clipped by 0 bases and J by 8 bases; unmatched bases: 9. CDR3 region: CASSYSTGGKGDEQFF. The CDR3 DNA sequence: TGTGCCAGCAGTTACTCTACAGGGGGAAAGGGCGATGAGCAGTTCTTC.

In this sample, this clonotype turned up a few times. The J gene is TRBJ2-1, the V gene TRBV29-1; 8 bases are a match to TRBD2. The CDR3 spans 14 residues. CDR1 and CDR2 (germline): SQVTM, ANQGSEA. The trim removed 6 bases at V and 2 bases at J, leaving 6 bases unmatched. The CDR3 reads CSVKPSGPYNEQFF. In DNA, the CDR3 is TGCAGCGTGAAGCCTAGCGGGCCCTACAATGAGCAGTTCTTC.

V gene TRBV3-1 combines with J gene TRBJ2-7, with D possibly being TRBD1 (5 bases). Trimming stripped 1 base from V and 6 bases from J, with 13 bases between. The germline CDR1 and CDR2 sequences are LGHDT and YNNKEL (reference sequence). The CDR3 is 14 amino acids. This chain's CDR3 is CASSQGRIRGEQYF. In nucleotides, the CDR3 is TGTGCCAGCAGCCAAGGAAGGATAAGGGGCGAGCAGTACTTC.

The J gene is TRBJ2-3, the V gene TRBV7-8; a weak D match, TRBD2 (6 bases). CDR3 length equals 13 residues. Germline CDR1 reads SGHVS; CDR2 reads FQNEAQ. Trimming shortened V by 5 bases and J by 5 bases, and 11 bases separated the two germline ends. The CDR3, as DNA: TGTGCCAGCAGCCACCGGGGGAGAGATACGCAGTATTTT. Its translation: CASSHRGRDTQYF.

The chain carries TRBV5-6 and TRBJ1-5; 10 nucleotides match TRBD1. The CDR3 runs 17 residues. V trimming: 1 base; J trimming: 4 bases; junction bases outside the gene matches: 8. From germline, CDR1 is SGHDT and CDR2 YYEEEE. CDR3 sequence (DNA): TGTGCCAGCAGCTTGTATGGGACAGGGGTCACGAATCAGCCCCAGCATTTT. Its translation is CASSLYGTGVTNQPQHF.

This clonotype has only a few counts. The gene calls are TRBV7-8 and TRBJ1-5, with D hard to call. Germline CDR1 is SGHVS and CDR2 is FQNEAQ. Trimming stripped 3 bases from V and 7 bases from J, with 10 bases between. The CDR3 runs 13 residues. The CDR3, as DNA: TGTGCCAGCAGCTTTAGTGAAGAGCAGCCCCAGCATTTT. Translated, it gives CASSFSEEQPQHF.

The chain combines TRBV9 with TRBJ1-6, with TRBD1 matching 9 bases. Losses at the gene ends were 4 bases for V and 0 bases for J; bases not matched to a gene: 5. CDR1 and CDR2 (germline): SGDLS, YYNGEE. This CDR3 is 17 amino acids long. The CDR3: CASSPGTGSSYNSPLHF. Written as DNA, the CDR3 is TGTGCCAGCAGCCCTGGGACAGGGAGCTCCTATAATTCACCCCTCCACTTT.

CDR3 bases: TGCGCCAGCAGCCAAGAGAGGGGGACAGGGTATAATTCACCCCTCCACTTT. Translation gives CASSQERGTGYNSPLHF. The rearrangement links TRBV4-1 to TRBJ1-6; 9 bases are shared with TRBD1. Germline CDR1 reads MGHRA; CDR2 reads YSYEKL. J gave up 4 bases and V 0 bases, and 4 bases lay outside the gene matches. CDR3 length: 17 amino acids.